The 30 T cell receptor beta chains below all came from one sample that was sequenced in a study of molecular identifiers for immune sequencing clone quantification. TCRdb used MiXCR to reprocess the PCR reads, holding one entry per CDR3 protein. The sample yields some 580,000 distinct CDR3 sequences, about 25% seen once. The sample comprised naive CD8+ T cells from blood, with Jurkat cell RNA spiked in. Indicated subset: FACS-sorted CD8+CD4-CCR7+CD45RA+ naive T cells. These receptor sequences come from a human donor in good health. Some libraries in this study had Jurkat cell RNA spiked in.

Regarding this clonotype: Compared with germline, one end of the junction differs, possibly owing to a read error. The chain has TRBV12-3 or TRBV12-4 and TRBJ2-5; maybe TRBD2 (6 bases). The CDR3 loop spans 14 amino acids. The CDR3 sequence is CASSCRVEGETQYF. The CDR3 region has the DNA TGCGCCAGCAGTTGTAGGGTGGAGGGCGAGACCCAGTACTTC.

This clonotype was recorded many times. This chain joins TRBV29-1 and TRBJ1-2, with D hard to call. Trimming shortened V by 6 bases and J by 4 bases, and 21 bases separated the two germline ends. This CDR3 region has 15 residues. Germline-derived CDR1 and CDR2 are SQVTM and ANQGSEA. CDR3 nucleotides: TGCAGCGTCGACCAGACCCCTCCCCGGCCCTATGGCTACACCTTC. Amino acids: CSVDQTPPRPYGYTF.

This clonotype came up many times. The chain combines TRBV12-3 or TRBV12-4 with TRBJ2-3; 10 positions match TRBD2. The CDR3 sequence is 15 residues long. V lost 6 bases and J lost 1; bases outside the gene matches: 4. CDR3 in amino acids: CASRGGTSGTDTQYF. The CDR3 nucleotides read TGTGCCAGCAGAGGCGGGACTAGCGGCACAGATACGCAGTATTTT.

In this sample, this clonotype turned up many times. The chain carries TRBV28 and TRBJ2-4; D remains ambiguous. Germline V gene data show CDR1 as MDHEN and CDR2 as SYDVKM. The CDR3 extends over 16 amino acids. The V end was cut by 1 base, the J end by 0 bases, with 10 bases between. The CDR3 reads CASSLLDVGAKNIQYF. CDR3 sequence (DNA): TGTGCCAGCAGTTTATTAGATGTGGGAGCCAAAAACATTCAGTACTTC.

In regard to this clonotype: A much larger clone differs by one base, so this may be a read error. The CDR3 spells CAGSLGTIQETQYF. In nucleotides, the CDR3 is TGTGCCGGCAGCTTAGGGACAATTCAAGAGACCCAGTACTTC. The chain uses TRBV7-9 and TRBJ2-5; maybe TRBD1 (6 bases). From germline, CDR1 is SEHNR and CDR2 FQNEAQ (reference sequence). CDR3 length: 14 amino acids. Combining the CDR3 with reference TRBV7-9 and TRBJ2-5 gives the whole variable domain DTGVSQNPRHKITKRGQNVTFRCDPISEHNRLYWYRQTLGQGPEFLTYFQNEAQLEKSRLLSDRFSAERPKGSFSTLEIQRTEQGDSAMYLCAGSLGTIQETQYFGPGTRLLVL.

This clonotype has only a few counts. The chain carries TRBV12-3 or TRBV12-4 and TRBJ1-2, with D possibly matching TRBD1 (6 bases). V lost 4 bases, J lost 0 bases, and 24 bases lay in between. The CDR3 spans 19 residues. This CDR3 reads CASSSLALDRHIANYGYTF. CDR3 coding DNA: TGTGCCAGCAGTTCCCTGGCGTTGGACAGACATATAGCTAACTATGGCTACACCTTC.

The chain uses TRBV24-1 and TRBJ1-5; unclear D gene. The CDR3 contains 13 residues. The V end was cut by 0 bases, the J end by 7 bases, with 6 bases between. Germline V gives CDR1 KGHDR, CDR2 SFDVKD. CDR3 nucleotide sequence: TGTGCCACCAGTGATTTGCTCGGGCAGCCCCAGCATTTT. It is translated as CATSDLLGQPQHF.

The rearrangement uses TRBV3-2 and TRBJ2-7. TRBV3-2 is designated a pseudogene. CDR3 size: 19 residues. CDR3 residues: CASSQDFSAGLPYPYEQCF. The CDR3 region has the DNA TGTGCCAGCAGCCAAGATTTTTCGGCCGGATTGCCGTACCCCTACGAGCAGTGCTTC.

Notes on this clonotype: Since a much larger clone is just one base distant, this may be a read error. This chain joins TRBV6-5 and TRBJ1-1; D call uncertain. This CDR3 is built from 12 residues. With 6 bases removed from V and 12 bases from J, the gap between germline ends came to 17 bases. CDR1 is MNHEY and CDR2 is SVGAGI in the germline V gene. As DNA, the CDR3 is TGTGCCAGCAGCGACCCTATTGGTCAAACTTTCTTT. This encodes CASSDPIGQTFF.

This clonotype came up a few times. A read error is possible here, since a much larger clone lies one base away. The J gene is TRBJ1-5, the V gene TRBV20-1, with 8 bases aligning to TRBD1. In germline, CDR1 is DFQATT, CDR2 SNEGSKA (reference sequence). This CDR3 has 15 residues. The junction had 7 bases not matched to a gene; V was cut back by 0 bases and J by 6 bases. The CDR3 loop is CSARDSGQGVQPQHF. The DNA for the CDR3 is TGCAGTGCTAGAGATTCAGGACAGGGTGTTCAGCCCCAGCATTTT.

This clonotype was detected a few times. The gene calls are TRBV30 and TRBJ2-2; D is ambiguous. Per germline, CDR1 GTSNPN and CDR2 SVGIG (reference sequence). Deletions cut 2 bases from V and 6 bases from J, with 7 bases between. The CDR3 spans 12 residues. For the CDR3, the DNA is TGTGCCTGGAGTATAGGGTCCGGGGAGCTGTTTTTT. Amino acid sequence: CAWSIGSGELFF.

The genes are TRBV27 and TRBJ2-7; D gene unclear. From germline, CDR1 is MNHEY and CDR2 SMNVEV (reference sequence). This CDR3 has 17 amino acids. V was cut by 2 bases and J by 3 bases, with 20 bases left in between. CDR3 in DNA: TGTGCCAGCAGTTTAACGAGGTTATCCACTGACTTCTACGAGCAGTACTTC. It specifies CASSLTRLSTDFYEQYF.

As to this clonotype: A read error may be the cause here, since a much bigger clone is one base away. The CDR3 end shows no conserved phenylalanine or tryptophan, and so a read error is likely. V is TRBV4-2 and J is TRBJ1-4; tentatively, D is TRBD1 (6 bases). Per germline, CDR1 LGHNA and CDR2 YNFKEQ. V was pared by 3 bases and J by 3 bases, with 8 bases between. This CDR3 region has 14 residues. The CDR3 reads CASSQDSPNEKLFL. DNA for the CDR3: TGTGCCAGCAGCCAGGACAGTCCTAATGAAAAACTGTTTCTT.

A note on this clonotype: With a much larger clone just one base away, this may be a read error. The V and J genes are TRBV27 and TRBJ2-7; D perhaps matches TRBD2 (7 bases). Germline loops: CDR1 MNHEY, CDR2 SMNVEV (reference sequence). This CDR3 spans 15 amino acids. Trimming pared 7 bases from V and 6 bases from J, leaving 22 bases between. As DNA, the CDR3 is TGTGCCAGCAATCAACGCGGACGGGGGGCGCGCGAGCAGTACTTC. Protein sequence: CASNQRGRGAREQYF.

The table lists this clonotype with many counts. The rearrangement uses TRBV6-1 and TRBJ2-7; 7 nucleotides agree with TRBD1. With 10 bases clipped from V and 2 bases from J, the junction kept 11 bases outside the gene matches. CDR3 length: 14 amino acids. Germline V gives CDR1 MNHNS, CDR2 SASEGT. CDR3 DNA sequence: TGTGCCACCGCGAAATCGGACAGGACCTACGAGCAGTACTTC. Protein product: CATAKSDRTYEQYF.

This clonotype has more than one count but fewer than ten. This sequence joins TRBV4-3 and TRBJ2-3; D is possibly TRBD1 (5 bases). The CDR3 consists of 16 residues. From germline, CDR1 is LGHNA and CDR2 YSLEER. V was clipped by 0 bases and J by 6 bases, with 16 bases between them. The CDR3 DNA is TGCGCCAGCAGCCAAGAGTTCCAGGGTAGGGATGATACGCAGTATTTT. It is translated as CASSQEFQGRDDTQYF.

At least ten counts were recorded for this clonotype. This chain links TRBV7-9 with TRBJ1-1; TRBD1 agrees at 7 bases. This CDR3 is 14 amino acids long. Germline V gene data show CDR1 as SEHNR and CDR2 as FQNEAQ (reference sequence). V was pared by 1 base and J by 4 bases, with 3 bases of the junction left unmatched. CDR3 residues: CASSLGRGRTEAFF. The CDR3 nucleotides are TGTGCCAGCAGCTTAGGGAGGGGGCGCACTGAAGCTTTCTTT.

This clonotype was recorded many times. The chain uses TRBV14 and TRBJ2-3; TRBD2 matches at 7 bases. The V segment lost 4 bases and the J segment 4 bases; nucleotides outside the gene matches: 8. This CDR3 contains 15 residues. In germline, CDR1 is SGHDN, CDR2 FVKESK. The CDR3 region has the DNA TGTGCCAGCAGCCGCCTTAGCGGGCGATCAGATACGCAGTATTTT. Encoded protein: CASSRLSGRSDTQYF.

The rearrangement links TRBV12-3 or TRBV12-4 to TRBJ2-5; TRBD1 agrees at 11 bases. The CDR3 has 18 residues. With V trimmed by 6 bases and J by 5 bases, 17 bases remained unmatched. The CDR3 DNA follows: TGTGCCAGCAGCCACGCACTGGACAGGGGGCGAAATTGGGAGACCCAGTACTTC. The encoded protein is CASSHALDRGRNWETQYF.

This clonotype showed up many times. The rearrangement links TRBV12-3 or TRBV12-4 to TRBJ1-2; a possible D gene is TRBD1 (6 bases). The CDR3 covers 14 residues. V lost 6 bases to trimming and J lost 2 bases, with 13 bases between them. This CDR3 reads CASSGQLQNYGYTF. CDR3 nucleotides: TGTGCCAGCAGCGGACAGCTTCAGAACTATGGCTACACCTTC.

This clonotype was observed a handful of times. This rearrangement joins TRBV4-3 to TRBJ1-4; the D gene is possibly TRBD1 (5 bases). The germline gives CDR1 LGHNA, CDR2 YSLEER. Trimming pared 0 bases from V and 4 bases from J, leaving 18 bases between. The CDR3 has 18 residues. For the CDR3, the DNA is TGCGCCAGCAGCCAAGAATCTCGGGGGTCAGAGATTAATGAAAAACTGTTTTTT. Amino acid sequence: CASSQESRGSEINEKLFF.

At least ten counts were recorded for this clonotype. The chain carries TRBV4-1 and TRBJ1-4; 7 nucleotides match TRBD1. CDR1 is MGHRA, CDR2 YSYEKL, per germline. J was trimmed by 6 bases and V by 1 base; bases with no gene match: 5. There are 15 residues in the CDR3. CDR3 sequence (DNA): TGCGCCAGCAGCCAAGCAAGCAGGGGGTATGAAAAACTGTTTTTT. Amino acid sequence: CASSQASRGYEKLFF.

This clonotype was counted many times. The CDR3 nucleotides read TGTGCCATCAGTGAGTCCCTCTACGAGCAGTACTTC. It is translated as CAISESLYEQYF. This rearrangement joins TRBV10-3 to TRBJ2-7, with D unclear. CDR1 is ENHRY, CDR2 SYGVKD, per germline. The CDR3 runs 12 residues. V was cut by 0 bases and J by 3 bases, with 3 bases left in between.

This clonotype was detected only a few times. J is TRBJ1-1 and V is TRBV27; 10 nucleotides align to TRBD1. V lost 4 bases and J lost 6; bases outside the gene matches: 5. This CDR3 comprises 14 residues. CDR1 and CDR2 from the germline V gene are MNHEY and SMNVEV (reference sequence). The CDR3 protein is CASSWGQGTPEAFF. The CDR3, as DNA: TGTGCCAGCAGTTGGGGACAGGGGACGCCTGAAGCTTTCTTT.

The chain uses TRBV20-1 and TRBJ2-2, with 10 bases aligning to TRBD1. The junction had 12 bases not matched to a gene; V was cut back by 5 bases and J by 6 bases. The length of the CDR3 is 16 residues. Germline V lookup: CDR1 DFQATT, CDR2 SNEGSKA (reference sequence). Written as DNA, the CDR3 is TGCAGTGCTGCTCAACGGGACAGGGGTCTTGCCGGGGAGCTGTTTTTT. Its translation is CSAAQRDRGLAGELFF.

Ten or more counts support this clonotype. CDR3: CSVINGTGFSDTQYF. In DNA, the CDR3 is TGCAGTGTCATTAACGGGACAGGGTTTTCAGATACGCAGTATTTT. This rearrangement joins TRBV20-1 to TRBJ2-3; 9 bases map to TRBD1. This CDR3 has 15 residues. CDR1 DFQATT and CDR2 SNEGSKA come from the germline V gene (reference sequence). After removal of 7 bases from V and 4 bases from J, the junction contained 12 bases not matched to a gene.

Ten or more counts support this clonotype. This rearrangement joins TRBV7-9 to TRBJ2-4, with D tentatively TRBD2 (6 bases). The germline V gene encodes CDR1 SEHNR and CDR2 FQNEAQ (reference sequence). The CDR3 spans 16 residues. V was cut by 4 bases and J by 0 bases, with 13 bases left in between. In DNA, the CDR3 is TGTGCCAGCAGCTCATCGCCGGGGGTAGCCAAAAACATTCAGTACTTC. Protein sequence: CASSSSPGVAKNIQYF.

This clonotype was found once. Being one base from a much bigger clone, this may be a read error. The chain combines TRBV28 with TRBJ2-7; a possible D gene is TRBD1 (6 bases). Germline CDR1 reads MDHEN; CDR2 reads SYDVKM. Between the trimmed V and J ends, which lost 8 bases and 3 bases, there was a span of 17 bases. The CDR3 extends over 14 amino acids. CDR3 sequence (DNA): TGTGCCAGCCGAAACAGGGACGGCAGCTACGAGCAGTACTTC. It translates to CASRNRDGSYEQYF.

The chain employs TRBV27 and TRBJ1-1; a weak D match, TRBD1 (5 bases). The CDR3 loop spans 15 amino acids. Trimming took off 8 bases at V and 6 bases at J, with 22 bases between the two ends. CDR1 is MNHEY and CDR2 is SMNVEV in the germline V gene (reference sequence). CDR3 nucleotide sequence: TGTGCCAGCGGACAAGGCGGCGTACAACGCTCTGAAGCTTTCTTT. It translates to CASGQGGVQRSEAFF.

V usage is TRBV30 and J usage is TRBJ2-1, with D unclear. V dropped 2 bases and J dropped 8 bases, with 7 bases sitting between them. The CDR3 runs 11 residues. Germline CDR1 is GTSNPN and CDR2 is SVGIG (reference sequence). For the CDR3, the DNA is TGTGCCTGGAGTCCTGTCGATGAGCAGTTCTTC. It is translated as CAWSPVDEQFF.